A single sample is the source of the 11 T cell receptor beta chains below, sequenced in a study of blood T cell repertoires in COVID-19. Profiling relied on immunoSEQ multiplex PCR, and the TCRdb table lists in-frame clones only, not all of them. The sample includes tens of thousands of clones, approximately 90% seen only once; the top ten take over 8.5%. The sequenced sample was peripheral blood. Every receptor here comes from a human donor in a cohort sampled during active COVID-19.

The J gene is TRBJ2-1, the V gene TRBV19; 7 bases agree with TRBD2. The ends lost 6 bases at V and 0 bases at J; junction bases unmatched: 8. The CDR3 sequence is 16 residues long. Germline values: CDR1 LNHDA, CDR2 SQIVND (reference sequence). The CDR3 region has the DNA TGTGCCAGTAGGGTTAGCGGGCGACCCTCCTACAATGAGCAGTTCTTC. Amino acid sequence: CASRVSGRPSYNEQFF.

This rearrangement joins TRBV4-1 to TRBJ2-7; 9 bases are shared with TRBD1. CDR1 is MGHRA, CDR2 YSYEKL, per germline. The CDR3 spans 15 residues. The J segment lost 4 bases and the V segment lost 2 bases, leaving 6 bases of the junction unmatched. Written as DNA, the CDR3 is TGCGCCAGCAGCCAAATCCGGGACAGGGATTACGAGCAGTACTTC. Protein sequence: CASSQIRDRDYEQYF.

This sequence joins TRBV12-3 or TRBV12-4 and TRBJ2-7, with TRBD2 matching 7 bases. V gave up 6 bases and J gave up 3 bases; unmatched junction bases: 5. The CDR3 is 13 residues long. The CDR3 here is CASSGAGIYEQYF. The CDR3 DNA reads TGTGCCAGCAGCGGAGCGGGGATCTACGAGCAGTACTTC.

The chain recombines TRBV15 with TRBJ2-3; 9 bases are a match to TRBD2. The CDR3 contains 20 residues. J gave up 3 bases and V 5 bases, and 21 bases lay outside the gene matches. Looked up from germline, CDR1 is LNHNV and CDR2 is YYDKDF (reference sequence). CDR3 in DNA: TGTGCCACCAGCCCTCTACCCCTATCTTGGCGGGGGGGCGAGACAGATACGCAGTATTTT. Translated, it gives CATSPLPLSWRGGETDTQYF. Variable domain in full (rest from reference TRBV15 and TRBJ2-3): DAMVIQNPRYQVTQFGKPVTLSCSQTLNHNVMYWYQQKSSQAPKLLFHYYDKDFNNEADTPDNFQSRRPNTSFCFLDIRSPGLGDTAMYLCATSPLPLSWRGGETDTQYFGPGTRLTVL.

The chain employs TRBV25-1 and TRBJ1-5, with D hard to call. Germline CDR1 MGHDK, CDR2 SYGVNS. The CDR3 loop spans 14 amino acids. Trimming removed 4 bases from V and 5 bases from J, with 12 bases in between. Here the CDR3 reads CASSARDSDQPQHF. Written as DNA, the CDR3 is TGTGCCAGCAGTGCACGGGATTCGGATCAGCCCCAGCATTTT.

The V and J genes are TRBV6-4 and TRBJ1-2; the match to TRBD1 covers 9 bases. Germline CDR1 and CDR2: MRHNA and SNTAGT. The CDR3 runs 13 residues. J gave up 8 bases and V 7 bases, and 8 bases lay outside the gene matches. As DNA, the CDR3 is TGTGCCAGCACCTCGGGACAGGGAGAAGGCTACACCTTC. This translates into CASTSGQGEGYTF.

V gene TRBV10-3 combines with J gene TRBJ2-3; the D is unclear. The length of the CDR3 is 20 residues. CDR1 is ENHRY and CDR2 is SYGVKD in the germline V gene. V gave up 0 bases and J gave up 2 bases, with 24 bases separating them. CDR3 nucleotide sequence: TGTGCCATCAGTGAGTCTAGGATAGGTCAGCCGACAAGCTACACAGATACGCAGTATTTT. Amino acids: CAISESRIGQPTSYTDTQYF.

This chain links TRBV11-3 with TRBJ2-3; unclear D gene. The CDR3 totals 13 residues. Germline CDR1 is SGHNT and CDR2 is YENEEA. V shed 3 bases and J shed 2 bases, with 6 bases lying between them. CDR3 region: CASSFHPTDTQYF. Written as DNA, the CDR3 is TGTGCCAGCAGCTTTCATCCCACAGATACGCAGTATTTT.

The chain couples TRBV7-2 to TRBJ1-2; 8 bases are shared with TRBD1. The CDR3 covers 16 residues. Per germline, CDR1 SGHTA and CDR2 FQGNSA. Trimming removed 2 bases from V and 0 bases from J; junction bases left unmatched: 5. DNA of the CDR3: TGTGCCAGCAGCTTAAGGTCGGACAGGGCTAACTATGGCTACACCTTC. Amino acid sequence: CASSLRSDRANYGYTF.

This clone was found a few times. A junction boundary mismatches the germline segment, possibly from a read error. CDR3 in amino acids: CASSSSGGPGNTIYF. DNA of the CDR3: TGTGCTAGCAGCTCCTCGGGGGGTCCTGGAAACACCATATATTTT. The chain uses TRBV7-7 and TRBJ1-3; D may be TRBD1 (5 bases). Germline values: CDR1 SSHAT, CDR2 FNYEAQ (reference sequence). This CDR3 comprises 15 residues.

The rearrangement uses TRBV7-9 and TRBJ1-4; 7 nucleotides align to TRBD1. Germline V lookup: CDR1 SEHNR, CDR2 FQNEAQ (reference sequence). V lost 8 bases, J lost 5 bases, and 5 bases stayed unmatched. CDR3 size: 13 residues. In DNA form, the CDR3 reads TGTGCCAGCCGACAGGGATCGAATGAAAAACTGTTTTTT. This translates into CASRQGSNEKLFF.